The T cell receptor (beta chain) described here comes from a study of cytomegalovirus exposure and HLA in healthy donors. Study as a whole: In an earlier analysis, some 110 million unique TCR beta sequences were found from some 200 million T cells. Study-wide results and limits: A few CMV-associated chains were confirmed in vitro to be specific for CMV antigens. Later analysis identified a missense DCLRE1C variant that was linked to TCR beta V- and J-gene trimming.

PCR amplification relied on 60 Vbeta primers (plus 13 Jbeta primers). Using immunoSEQ multiplex PCR, the repertoire was profiled, and TCRdb retains in-frame clones only, with some absent. The sample records around 92,000 clones, 81% being singletons. V was clipped by 2 bases and J by 0 bases; unmatched bases: 1. Germline CDR1 reads SGDLS; CDR2 reads YYNGEE. This CDR3 is 15 amino acids long. In regard to this clone: The antigen is unknown. Within the sample, other DNA sequences also encode this same CDR3.

This chain uses TRBV9 with TRBJ2-3; 9 bases fit TRBD2. Source material: PBMCs. The receptor was isolated from a girl aged 2 to 9 in good health and CMV-seropositive. The CDR3 nucleotides read TGTGCCAGCAGCGTTACTAGCGGGAGCACAGATACGCAGTATTTT. It is translated as CASSVTSGSTDTQYF.